This TCR beta chain was recovered during a study of metastatic and nonmetastatic thyroid tumors. Overall study context: Comparative analysis of repertoires was undertaken across blood and tumor or nodule tissue obtained from malignant and benign thyroid patients. Study outcomes and limitations: Versus benign nodules, malignant thyroid tumors reportedly had significantly higher TCR beta diversity, in blood and tumor.

This clone showed up just a few times. The antigen remains unidentified. Every patient was untreated before thyroid surgery. Original processing methods: Clinicopathological groups supplied CDR3 differences that were used to build a distant-metastasis classifier for papillary thyroid cancer. Using MiXCR, TCRdb re-called clones from the PCR reads. These V and J calls rely on TCRdb rather than the paper's analysis. The repertoire holds about 19,000 clones, 35% to 40% seen once, with 25% in the top ten. CDR3 length: 12 amino acids. The V end was cut by 4 bases, the J end by 8 bases, with 14 bases between. Germline CDR1 reads GTSNPN; CDR2 reads SVGIG (reference sequence).

The J gene is TRBJ1-2, the V gene TRBV30, with D maybe TRBD1 (5 bases). Source material: tumor tissue. The origin of this receptor is a female donor with papillary thyroid cancer or a benign thyroid nodule (not recorded which). Some clones in this sample may be carry-over from other donors' samples. CDR3 amino acids: CAWTRRGGGYTF. As DNA, the CDR3 is TGTGCCTGGACGAGAAGGGGAGGAGGCTACACCTTC.